This T cell receptor (beta chain) was retrieved from a study of blood T cell repertoires in COVID-19. The assay was immunoSEQ multiplex PCR, and TCRdb's table has in-frame clones only and misses some. Here the sample spans roughly 100,000 clones, 84% being singletons. The CDR3 has 15 amino acids. V trimming: 2 bases; J trimming: 6 bases; junction bases outside the gene matches: 1. Per germline, CDR1 MDHEN and CDR2 SYDVKM. The receptor was isolated from a man between 65 and 85 years old with active or convalescent COVID-19. Sequencing was done on a sample of peripheral blood. The chain has TRBV28 and TRBJ1-6, with 10 bases identical to TRBD1. CDR3 sequence reads: CASSLRTGGNSPLHF. The CDR3 DNA sequence: TGTGCCAGCAGTTTACGGACAGGGGGTAATTCACCCCTCCACTTT. Full variable domain (rest looked up from reference TRBV28 and TRBJ1-6): DVKVTQSSRYLVKRTGEKVFLECVQDMDHENMFWYRQDPGLGLRLIYFSYDVKMKEKGDIPEGYSVSREKKERFSLILESASTNQTSMYLCASSLRTGGNSPLHFGNGTRLTVT.